The 14 T cell receptor beta chains below all came from one sample that was sequenced in a study of metastatic and nonmetastatic thyroid tumors (dated by TCRdb to the early 2020s). No patient had received any treatment before thyroid surgery. Receptors were amplified or captured by PCR. Sequenced using an Illumina HiSeq 4000. In-frame beta chains were kept once TCRdb had trimmed the public reads at Q25 with fastp and called clones with MiXCR. Across this sample there are over 15,000 clones, with roughly a fifth seen only once. The ten largest account for 15% to 20% of the sample. Material for sequencing was tumor tissue. These receptor sequences come from a female donor with papillary thyroid cancer or a benign thyroid nodule (not recorded which). Some clones in this sample may be carry-over from other donors' samples.

This clone has a count of ten or more. The J gene is TRBJ1-5, the V gene TRBV6-2 or TRBV6-3; no definite D call. This CDR3 region has 15 residues. The germline V gene encodes CDR1 MNHEY and CDR2 SVGEGT. Between the trimmed V and J ends, which lost 5 bases and 0 bases, there was a span of 11 bases. Here the CDR3 DNA reads TGTGCCAGCAGTCCGCGTGAAAGTAGCAATCAGCCCCAGCATTTT. Residues: CASSPRESSNQPQHF.

This clone was counted ten times or more. The V gene is TRBV2, the J gene TRBJ2-6; a possible D gene is TRBD1 (5 bases). Between the trimmed V and J ends, which lost 1 base and 2 bases, there was a span of 6 bases. The CDR3 spans 15 residues. Germline loops: CDR1 SNHLY, CDR2 FYNNEI. The CDR3 nucleotides are TGTGCCAGCAGTGAAGAGGGGACTGGGGCCAACGTCCTGACTTTC. This translates into CASSEEGTGANVLTF.

This clone was detected many times. The chain is built from TRBV20-1 and TRBJ1-2, with a tentative D call TRBD1 (5 bases). The CDR3 contains 14 residues. Per germline, CDR1 DFQATT and CDR2 SNEGSKA (reference sequence). Deletions cut 0 bases from V and 6 bases from J, with 14 bases between. The CDR3 loop reads CSAREGRDPHGYTF. CDR3 coding DNA: TGCAGTGCTAGAGAGGGCAGGGATCCGCATGGCTACACCTTC.

This clone was recorded at least ten times. The chain has TRBV7-3 and TRBJ1-1, with 7 bases identical to TRBD1. Germline loops: CDR1 SGHTA, CDR2 FQGTGA. Trimming cost V 4 bases and J 5 bases; bases outside gene matches: 4. The CDR3 loop spans 13 amino acids. The CDR3 protein is CASSSTGVTEAFF. CDR3 nucleotide sequence: TGTGCCAGCAGCTCTACAGGGGTGACTGAAGCTTTCTTT.

Many counts were recorded for this clone. V and J are TRBV20-1 and TRBJ2-7, with a weak D call TRBD2 (6 bases). V was trimmed by 1 base and J by 2 bases, leaving 6 bases between them. Germline loops: CDR1 DFQATT, CDR2 SNEGSKA (reference sequence). The CDR3 totals 12 residues. The CDR3 bases are TGCAGTGCTAGAGGGACTACCTACGAGCAGTACTTC. The encoded protein is CSARGTTYEQYF.

The table lists this clone with a few counts. This rearrangement joins TRBV12-3 or TRBV12-4 to TRBJ1-5; 7 positions agree with TRBD1. This CDR3 has 13 amino acids. V lost 8 bases and J lost 6; bases outside the gene matches: 7. The chain's CDR3 is CASADRLSQPQHF. The CDR3 DNA sequence: TGTGCCAGCGCGGACAGGCTTAGTCAGCCCCAGCATTTT.

This clone was seen at least ten times. The same CDR3 arises from other DNA sequences in this sample as well. CDR3 in amino acids: CASSDGAVNTEAFF. DNA for the CDR3: TGTGCCAGCAGTGATGGCGCAGTTAACACTGAAGCTTTCTTT. V and J are TRBV2 and TRBJ1-1; D unclear. The CDR3 has 14 residues. Looked up from germline, CDR1 is SNHLY and CDR2 is FYNNEI. Trimming stripped 3 bases from V and 2 bases from J, with 10 bases between.

CDR3 region: CASSLLGAYSNQPQHF. The CDR3 region has the DNA TGTGCCAGCAGCTTGCTGGGGGCATATAGCAATCAGCCCCAGCATTTT. The genes are TRBV5-6 and TRBJ1-5; D possibly corresponds to TRBD1 (6 bases). The V gene's germline CDR1 is SGHDT and CDR2 YYEEEE. The CDR3 totals 16 residues. V lost 1 base and J lost 0, with 11 bases in between.

The chain combines TRBV18 with TRBJ2-1; D is possibly TRBD1 (6 bases). Germline V gives CDR1 KGHSH, CDR2 LQKENI. The CDR3 consists of 15 residues. Trimming stripped 0 bases from V and 8 bases from J, with 14 bases between. The chain's CDR3 is CASSPPWTVLHEQFF. The CDR3 nucleotides read TGTGCCAGCTCACCACCGTGGACAGTGCTTCATGAGCAGTTCTTC.

This chain links TRBV2 with TRBJ1-1; the D gene is possibly TRBD1 (6 bases). With 6 bases removed from V and 5 bases from J, the gap between germline ends came to 16 bases. The CDR3 length is 14 residues. CDR1 SNHLY and CDR2 FYNNEI come from the germline V gene. The CDR3 DNA follows: TGTGCCAGCAGAGTTCAGGGGTTTTTTACTGAAGCTTTCTTT. It specifies CASRVQGFFTEAFF. Filled out from reference TRBV2 and TRBJ1-1, the complete variable domain reads EPEVTQTPSHQVTQMGQEVILRCVPISNHLYFYWYRQILGQKVEFLVSFYNNEISEKSEIFDDQFSVERPDGSNFTLKIRSTKLEDSAMYFCASRVQGFFTEAFFGQGTRLTVV.

Many counts were recorded for this clone. V gene TRBV12-5 combines with J gene TRBJ2-1, with D perhaps being TRBD1 or TRBD2 (6 bases each). Germline V gene sequence: CDR1 LGHNT, CDR2 FRNRAP. CDR3 size: 11 residues. V was shortened by 4 bases and J by 9 bases, with 7 bases between the two germline ends. The CDR3 sequence: CASGWGAEQFF. The CDR3, as DNA: TGTGCTAGTGGTTGGGGGGCTGAGCAGTTCTTC.

This clone has ten or more counts. The same CDR3 is also encoded by other DNA sequences in this sample. The chain links TRBV20-1 to TRBJ2-5, with a weak D call TRBD1 (6 bases). CDR3 length: 15 residues. V was shortened by 0 bases and J by 1 base, with 12 bases between the two germline ends. The germline V gene encodes CDR1 DFQATT and CDR2 SNEGSKA (reference sequence). The CDR3 sequence: CSARDLRQAQETQYF. DNA of the CDR3: TGCAGTGCTAGAGATCTGAGACAGGCCCAAGAGACCCAGTACTTC.

This clone was counted at least ten times. The chain links TRBV7-2 to TRBJ2-5; TRBD2 aligns across 11 bases. V lost 5 bases, J lost 5 bases, and 7 bases stayed unmatched. Germline values: CDR1 SGHTA, CDR2 FQGNSA. The length of the CDR3 is 15 residues. The CDR3 spells CASSLTSGSWETQYF. CDR3 coding DNA: TGTGCCAGCAGCCTAACTAGCGGGAGCTGGGAGACCCAGTACTTC. The complete variable domain, with remaining parts taken from reference TRBV7-2 and TRBJ2-5, reads GAGVSQSPSNKVTEKGKDVELRCDPISGHTALYWYRQSLGQGLEFLIYFQGNSAPDKSGLPSDRFSAERTGGSVSTLTIQRTQQEDSAVYLCASSLTSGSWETQYFGPGTRLLVL.

The rearrangement links TRBV5-1 to TRBJ1-4; no clear D. The germline CDR1 and CDR2 sequences are SGHRS and YFSETQ. The CDR3 runs to 14 residues. Trimming removed 3 bases from V and 4 bases from J, with 10 bases in between. The CDR3 bases are TGCGCCAGCAGCTGGGAGGGAGTTAATGAAAAACTGTTTTTT. Protein sequence: CASSWEGVNEKLFF.